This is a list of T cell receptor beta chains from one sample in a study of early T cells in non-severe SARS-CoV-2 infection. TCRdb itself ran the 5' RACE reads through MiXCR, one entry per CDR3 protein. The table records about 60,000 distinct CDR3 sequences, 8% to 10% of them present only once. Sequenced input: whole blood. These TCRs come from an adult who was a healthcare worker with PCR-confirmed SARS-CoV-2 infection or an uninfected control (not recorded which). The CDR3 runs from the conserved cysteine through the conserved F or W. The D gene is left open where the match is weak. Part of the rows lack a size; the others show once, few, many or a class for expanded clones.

CDR3 protein: CASSPGAADTEAFF; CDR3 DNA: TGTGCCAGCAGTCCAGGGGCAGCGGACACTGAAGCTTTCTTT; clone size: few; J gene: TRBJ1-1; V gene: TRBV6-5; D gene: NA
CDR3 protein: CASRGVGRRNSPLHF; CDR3 DNA: TGTGCCAGCAGGGGTGTCGGGAGACGAAATTCACCCCTCCACTTT; clone size: few; J gene: TRBJ1-6; V gene: TRBV25-1; D gene: NA
CDR3 protein: CASSLDAYGYTF; CDR3 DNA: TGCGCCAGCAGCTTGGACGCCTATGGCTACACCTTC; clone size: NA; J gene: TRBJ1-2; V gene: TRBV5-1; D gene: NA
CDR3 protein: CASSEVTSNYGYTF; CDR3 DNA: TGTGCCAGCAGTGAAGTAACGAGTAACTATGGCTACACCTTC; clone size: many; J gene: TRBJ1-2; V gene: TRBV2; D gene: NA
CDR3 protein: CATSDLQYIDTQYF; CDR3 DNA: TGTGCCACCAGTGATTTGCAATATATAGATACGCAGTATTTT; clone size: NA; J gene: TRBJ2-3; V gene: TRBV24-1; D gene: NA
CDR3 protein: CSARGWSSYNEQFF; CDR3 DNA: TGCAGTGCTAGAGGATGGAGCTCCTACAATGAGCAGTTCTTC; clone size: NA; J gene: TRBJ2-1; V gene: TRBV20-1; D gene: NA
CDR3 protein: CASSHTDTQYF; CDR3 DNA: TGTGCCAGCAGCCACACAGATACGCAGTATTTT; clone size: many; J gene: TRBJ2-3; V gene: TRBV14; D gene: NA
CDR3 protein: CASSQGRTEDGYTF; CDR3 DNA: TGTGCCAGCAGCCAAGGCCGGACAGAGGATGGCTACACCTTC; clone size: few; J gene: TRBJ1-2; V gene: TRBV3-1; D gene: NA
CDR3 protein: CASSLSDIYNEQFF; CDR3 DNA: TGTGCCAGCAGCTTGAGCGACATTTACAATGAGCAGTTCTTC; clone size: NA; J gene: TRBJ2-1; V gene: TRBV5-4; D gene: NA
CDR3 protein: CSARVPGQETQYF; CDR3 DNA: TGCAGTGCTAGAGTCCCAGGCCAAGAGACCCAGTACTTC; clone size: many; J gene: TRBJ2-5; V gene: TRBV20-1; D gene: NA
CDR3 protein: CASSLSRSSGGTDTQYF; CDR3 DNA: TGTGCCAGCAGCTTGTCGCGATCTAGCGGGGGCACAGATACGCAGTATTTT; clone size: many; J gene: TRBJ2-3; V gene: TRBV5-4; D gene: TRBD2
CDR3 protein: CAISEAGLTDTQYF; CDR3 DNA: TGTGCCATCAGTGAAGCAGGGCTCACAGATACGCAGTATTTT; clone size: many; J gene: TRBJ2-3; V gene: TRBV10-3; D gene: NA
CDR3 protein: CASSEDRVTDTQYF; CDR3 DNA: TGTGCCAGCAGTGAGGACAGGGTGACAGATACGCAGTATTTT; clone size: many; J gene: TRBJ2-3; V gene: TRBV2; D gene: TRBD1
CDR3 protein: CASAKTDQETQYF; CDR3 DNA: TGTGCCAGCGCAAAAACAGATCAAGAGACCCAGTACTTC; clone size: few; J gene: TRBJ2-5; V gene: TRBV5-6; D gene: NA
CDR3 protein: CASSWGQSNTEAFF; CDR3 DNA: TGTGCCAGCAGCTGGGGACAGTCGAACACTGAAGCTTTCTTT; clone size: NA; J gene: TRBJ1-1; V gene: TRBV5-4; D gene: TRBD1
CDR3 protein: CASSLGQANTEAFF; CDR3 DNA: TGTGCCAGCAGCCTGGGACAGGCGAACACTGAAGCTTTCTTT; clone size: few; J gene: TRBJ1-1; V gene: TRBV12-3/TRBV12-4; D gene: TRBD1
CDR3 protein: CASSLIPAMRDTGELFF; CDR3 DNA: TGCGCCAGCAGCTTAATTCCGGCTATGCGGGACACCGGGGAGCTGTTTTTT; clone size: many; J gene: TRBJ2-2; V gene: TRBV5-1; D gene: NA
CDR3 protein: CASRRDQANTGELFF; CDR3 DNA: TGTGCCAGCAGACGGGACCAAGCGAACACCGGGGAGCTGTTTTTT; clone size: many; J gene: TRBJ2-2; V gene: TRBV6-1; D gene: NA
CDR3 protein: CASSYPDQRGYNEQFF; CDR3 DNA: TGTGCCAGCAGTTACCCCGACCAGCGGGGTTACAATGAGCAGTTCTTC; clone size: many; J gene: TRBJ2-1; V gene: TRBV6-2/TRBV6-3; D gene: TRBD2
CDR3 protein: CAPREGSVSHYGYTF; CDR3 DNA: TGTGCCCCAAGGGAGGGGAGCGTCTCCCACTATGGCTACACCTTC; clone size: NA; J gene: TRBJ1-2; V gene: TRBV21-1; D gene: NA
CDR3 protein: CSVLGGGTGNTEAFF; CDR3 DNA: TGCAGCGTTTTGGGTGGAGGGACCGGGAACACTGAAGCTTTCTTT; clone size: medium-sized; J gene: TRBJ1-1; V gene: TRBV29-1; D gene: NA
CDR3 protein: CAISESGAQYEAFF; CDR3 DNA: TGTGCCATCAGTGAGTCGGGGGCGCAGTATGAAGCTTTCTTT; clone size: many; J gene: TRBJ1-1; V gene: TRBV10-3; D gene: NA
CDR3 protein: CASSGVRYGYTF; CDR3 DNA: TGTGCCAGCAGCGGGGTTCGCTATGGCTACACCTTC; clone size: many; J gene: TRBJ1-2; V gene: TRBV3-1; D gene: NA
CDR3 protein: CASSQEEAGGSYNEQFF; CDR3 DNA: TGCGCCAGCAGCCAAGAGGAGGCGGGGGGTTCCTACAATGAGCAGTTCTTC; clone size: NA; J gene: TRBJ2-1; V gene: TRBV4-1; D gene: TRBD2
CDR3 protein: CASSLSGGAHQPQHF; CDR3 DNA: TGTGCCAGCAGTCTCAGTGGGGGAGCCCATCAGCCCCAGCATTTT; clone size: NA; J gene: TRBJ1-5; V gene: TRBV12-3/TRBV12-4; D gene: NA
CDR3 protein: CASSWARRTEAFF; CDR3 DNA: TGTGCCAGCAGTTGGGCCCGGCGGACTGAAGCTTTCTTT; clone size: NA; J gene: TRBJ1-1; V gene: TRBV12-3/TRBV12-4; D gene: NA
CDR3 protein: CASSPQYRQGNEQFF; CDR3 DNA: TGTGCCAGCTCACCACAATATAGGCAGGGAAATGAGCAGTTCTTC; clone size: many; J gene: TRBJ2-1; V gene: TRBV18; D gene: NA
CDR3 protein: CASSYASSANNEQFF; CDR3 DNA: TGTGCCAGCAGTTACGCCTCCTCGGCCAACAATGAGCAGTTCTTC; clone size: few; J gene: TRBJ2-1; V gene: TRBV6-2/TRBV6-3; D gene: NA
CDR3 protein: CASSMPSLWGTNQPQHF; CDR3 DNA: TGTGCCAGTAGTATGCCCTCGTTATGGGGGACAAATCAGCCCCAGCATTTT; clone size: many; J gene: TRBJ1-5; V gene: TRBV19; D gene: NA
CDR3 protein: CSARDDVAGGPTSYNEQFF; CDR3 DNA: TGCAGTGCTAGAGATGATGTAGCGGGGGGCCCTACGTCCTACAATGAGCAGTTCTTC; clone size: many; J gene: TRBJ2-1; V gene: TRBV20-1; D gene: TRBD2
CDR3 protein: CASSFPGDTDTQYF; CDR3 DNA: TGTGCCAGCAGTTTTCCTGGGGACACAGATACGCAGTATTTT; clone size: few; J gene: TRBJ2-3; V gene: TRBV2; D gene: NA
CDR3 protein: CASREQDLNTEAFF; CDR3 DNA: TGTGCCAGCAGGGAACAGGACTTGAACACTGAAGCTTTCTTT; clone size: few; J gene: TRBJ1-1; V gene: TRBV12-3/TRBV12-4; D gene: NA
CDR3 protein: CASSATAAGPQETQYF; CDR3 DNA: TGCGCCAGCTCAGCGACGGCCGCGGGGCCCCAAGAGACCCAGTACTTC; clone size: NA; J gene: TRBJ2-5; V gene: TRBV5-1; D gene: NA
CDR3 protein: CSARESTGFPPDTQYF; CDR3 DNA: TGCAGTGCTAGAGAGTCGACAGGTTTTCCCCCAGATACGCAGTATTTT; clone size: few; J gene: TRBJ2-3; V gene: TRBV20-1; D gene: NA
CDR3 protein: CASSERQAWGIEGNQPQHF; CDR3 DNA: TGTGCCAGCAGCGAACGACAAGCCTGGGGCATAGAAGGCAATCAGCCCCAGCATTTT; clone size: NA; J gene: TRBJ1-5; V gene: TRBV5-6; D gene: NA
CDR3 protein: CASGKPPPGGPGELFF; CDR3 DNA: TGTGCCAGCGGTAAACCCCCTCCCGGCGGACCCGGGGAGCTGTTTTTT; clone size: NA; J gene: TRBJ2-2; V gene: TRBV5-5; D gene: NA
CDR3 protein: CASSLAGQPYNEQFF; CDR3 DNA: TGCGCCAGCAGCTTGGCTGGACAGCCCTACAATGAGCAGTTCTTC; clone size: NA; J gene: TRBJ2-1; V gene: TRBV5-1; D gene: NA
CDR3 protein: CASNVGGGNTIYF; CDR3 DNA: TGTGCCAGCAACGTAGGAGGCGGGAACACCATATATTTT; clone size: many; J gene: TRBJ1-3; V gene: TRBV9; D gene: NA
CDR3 protein: CASSGQLSYNYGYTF; CDR3 DNA: TGTGCCAGCAGTGGGCAGCTATCTTATAACTATGGCTACACCTTC; clone size: many; J gene: TRBJ1-2; V gene: TRBV6-1; D gene: NA
CDR3 protein: CASSAQGLTKNIQYF; CDR3 DNA: TGTGCCAGCAGTGCTCAGGGGCTGACCAAAAACATTCAGTACTTC; clone size: few; J gene: TRBJ2-4; V gene: TRBV6-1; D gene: NA
CDR3 protein: CASRTMTGGNTGELFF; CDR3 DNA: TGTGCCAGCAGAACTATGACAGGGGGAAACACCGGGGAGCTGTTTTTT; clone size: NA; J gene: TRBJ2-2; V gene: TRBV12-3/TRBV12-4; D gene: TRBD1
CDR3 protein: CASTSNVGGGSSYNSPLHF; CDR3 DNA: TGTGCCAGCACCTCCAACGTAGGAGGGGGAAGCTCCTATAATTCACCCCTCCACTTT; clone size: many; J gene: TRBJ1-6; V gene: TRBV6-2/TRBV6-3; D gene: NA
CDR3 protein: CASSQERSAATLGTQYF; CDR3 DNA: TGCGCCAGCAGCCAAGAAAGATCAGCGGCTACCCTAGGTACGCAGTATTTT; clone size: many; J gene: TRBJ2-3; V gene: TRBV4-1; D gene: NA
CDR3 protein: CASSRSGGSYNEQFF; CDR3 DNA: TGTGCCAGCAGCCGATCAGGGGGTTCCTACAATGAGCAGTTCTTC; clone size: many; J gene: TRBJ2-1; V gene: TRBV12-3/TRBV12-4; D gene: TRBD1
CDR3 protein: CASSRGGRSEEQFF; CDR3 DNA: TGTGCCAGCAGTCGGGGGGGCCGCTCTGAAGAGCAGTTCTTC; clone size: NA; J gene: TRBJ2-1; V gene: TRBV7-2; D gene: TRBD2
CDR3 protein: CASSSRQGYNSPLHF; CDR3 DNA: TGTGCCAGCAGCTCAAGACAGGGCTATAATTCACCCCTCCACTTT; clone size: NA; J gene: TRBJ1-6; V gene: TRBV7-6; D gene: TRBD1
CDR3 protein: CASRNRDRDATDTQYF; CDR3 DNA: TGCGCCAGCAGGAACCGGGACAGGGACGCCACAGATACGCAGTATTTT; clone size: NA; J gene: TRBJ2-3; V gene: TRBV5-1; D gene: TRBD1
CDR3 protein: CASSMWTMTGELFF; CDR3 DNA: TGTGCCAGCAGCATGTGGACTATGACCGGGGAGCTGTTTTTT; clone size: few; J gene: TRBJ2-2; V gene: TRBV11-2; D gene: NA